What follows describes a single TCR beta chain. As handled by the study authors: Amplification of reference gene primers provided the estimated nucleated cell counts. TCRdb's copy holds only in-frame clones and misses some; the assay was immunoSEQ multiplex PCR. That table furnishes V, J and clone size, whereas the DNA furnished D and trimming. This table has hundreds of thousands of clones, about 87% appearing once. These data come from a study of blood T cell repertoires in COVID-19. Study-wide background: The origin of the acute and convalescent COVID-19 samples was the United States, Italy and Spain. Sources were T cells, B-cell-depleted T cells, or PBMCs; the material itself was cDNA or gDNA.

Seattle enrolled patients during active infection and tracked them longitudinally. CDR3 length: 15 amino acids. V lost 0 bases and J 4 bases, leaving 15 bases between the germline ends. Germline loops: CDR1 SQVTM, CDR2 ANQGSEA. The receptor was isolated from a woman between 50 and 59 years old with COVID-19, enrolled during active disease. The chain joins TRBV29-1 to TRBJ1-2, with D possibly being TRBD1 (6 bases). The source material was peripheral blood. The CDR3 is CSVEDLPGGVYGYTF. CDR3 coding DNA: TGCAGCGTTGAAGATCTTCCGGGGGGCGTCTATGGCTACACCTTC.